This TCR beta chain derives from a study of cytomegalovirus exposure and HLA in healthy donors. The CDR3 contains 15 residues. V lost 3 bases and J lost 3; bases outside the gene matches: 5. Germline V CDR1 and CDR2: MGHRA, YSYEKL. This PCR relied on a set of 60 Vbeta primers and 13 Jbeta primers. Generated by immunoSEQ multiplex PCR, the TCRdb table keeps only in-frame clones and is missing some. The table has 55,000 to 75,000 clones, about 74% seen once. This TCR derives from a human donor in good health. The sequenced sample was PBMCs. The V call is TRBV4-1, the J call TRBJ1-2; 9 nucleotides align to TRBD1. This CDR3 reads CASSQMTGGHYGYTF. CDR3 DNA: TGCGCCAGCAGCCAGATGACAGGGGGACACTATGGCTACACCTTC.